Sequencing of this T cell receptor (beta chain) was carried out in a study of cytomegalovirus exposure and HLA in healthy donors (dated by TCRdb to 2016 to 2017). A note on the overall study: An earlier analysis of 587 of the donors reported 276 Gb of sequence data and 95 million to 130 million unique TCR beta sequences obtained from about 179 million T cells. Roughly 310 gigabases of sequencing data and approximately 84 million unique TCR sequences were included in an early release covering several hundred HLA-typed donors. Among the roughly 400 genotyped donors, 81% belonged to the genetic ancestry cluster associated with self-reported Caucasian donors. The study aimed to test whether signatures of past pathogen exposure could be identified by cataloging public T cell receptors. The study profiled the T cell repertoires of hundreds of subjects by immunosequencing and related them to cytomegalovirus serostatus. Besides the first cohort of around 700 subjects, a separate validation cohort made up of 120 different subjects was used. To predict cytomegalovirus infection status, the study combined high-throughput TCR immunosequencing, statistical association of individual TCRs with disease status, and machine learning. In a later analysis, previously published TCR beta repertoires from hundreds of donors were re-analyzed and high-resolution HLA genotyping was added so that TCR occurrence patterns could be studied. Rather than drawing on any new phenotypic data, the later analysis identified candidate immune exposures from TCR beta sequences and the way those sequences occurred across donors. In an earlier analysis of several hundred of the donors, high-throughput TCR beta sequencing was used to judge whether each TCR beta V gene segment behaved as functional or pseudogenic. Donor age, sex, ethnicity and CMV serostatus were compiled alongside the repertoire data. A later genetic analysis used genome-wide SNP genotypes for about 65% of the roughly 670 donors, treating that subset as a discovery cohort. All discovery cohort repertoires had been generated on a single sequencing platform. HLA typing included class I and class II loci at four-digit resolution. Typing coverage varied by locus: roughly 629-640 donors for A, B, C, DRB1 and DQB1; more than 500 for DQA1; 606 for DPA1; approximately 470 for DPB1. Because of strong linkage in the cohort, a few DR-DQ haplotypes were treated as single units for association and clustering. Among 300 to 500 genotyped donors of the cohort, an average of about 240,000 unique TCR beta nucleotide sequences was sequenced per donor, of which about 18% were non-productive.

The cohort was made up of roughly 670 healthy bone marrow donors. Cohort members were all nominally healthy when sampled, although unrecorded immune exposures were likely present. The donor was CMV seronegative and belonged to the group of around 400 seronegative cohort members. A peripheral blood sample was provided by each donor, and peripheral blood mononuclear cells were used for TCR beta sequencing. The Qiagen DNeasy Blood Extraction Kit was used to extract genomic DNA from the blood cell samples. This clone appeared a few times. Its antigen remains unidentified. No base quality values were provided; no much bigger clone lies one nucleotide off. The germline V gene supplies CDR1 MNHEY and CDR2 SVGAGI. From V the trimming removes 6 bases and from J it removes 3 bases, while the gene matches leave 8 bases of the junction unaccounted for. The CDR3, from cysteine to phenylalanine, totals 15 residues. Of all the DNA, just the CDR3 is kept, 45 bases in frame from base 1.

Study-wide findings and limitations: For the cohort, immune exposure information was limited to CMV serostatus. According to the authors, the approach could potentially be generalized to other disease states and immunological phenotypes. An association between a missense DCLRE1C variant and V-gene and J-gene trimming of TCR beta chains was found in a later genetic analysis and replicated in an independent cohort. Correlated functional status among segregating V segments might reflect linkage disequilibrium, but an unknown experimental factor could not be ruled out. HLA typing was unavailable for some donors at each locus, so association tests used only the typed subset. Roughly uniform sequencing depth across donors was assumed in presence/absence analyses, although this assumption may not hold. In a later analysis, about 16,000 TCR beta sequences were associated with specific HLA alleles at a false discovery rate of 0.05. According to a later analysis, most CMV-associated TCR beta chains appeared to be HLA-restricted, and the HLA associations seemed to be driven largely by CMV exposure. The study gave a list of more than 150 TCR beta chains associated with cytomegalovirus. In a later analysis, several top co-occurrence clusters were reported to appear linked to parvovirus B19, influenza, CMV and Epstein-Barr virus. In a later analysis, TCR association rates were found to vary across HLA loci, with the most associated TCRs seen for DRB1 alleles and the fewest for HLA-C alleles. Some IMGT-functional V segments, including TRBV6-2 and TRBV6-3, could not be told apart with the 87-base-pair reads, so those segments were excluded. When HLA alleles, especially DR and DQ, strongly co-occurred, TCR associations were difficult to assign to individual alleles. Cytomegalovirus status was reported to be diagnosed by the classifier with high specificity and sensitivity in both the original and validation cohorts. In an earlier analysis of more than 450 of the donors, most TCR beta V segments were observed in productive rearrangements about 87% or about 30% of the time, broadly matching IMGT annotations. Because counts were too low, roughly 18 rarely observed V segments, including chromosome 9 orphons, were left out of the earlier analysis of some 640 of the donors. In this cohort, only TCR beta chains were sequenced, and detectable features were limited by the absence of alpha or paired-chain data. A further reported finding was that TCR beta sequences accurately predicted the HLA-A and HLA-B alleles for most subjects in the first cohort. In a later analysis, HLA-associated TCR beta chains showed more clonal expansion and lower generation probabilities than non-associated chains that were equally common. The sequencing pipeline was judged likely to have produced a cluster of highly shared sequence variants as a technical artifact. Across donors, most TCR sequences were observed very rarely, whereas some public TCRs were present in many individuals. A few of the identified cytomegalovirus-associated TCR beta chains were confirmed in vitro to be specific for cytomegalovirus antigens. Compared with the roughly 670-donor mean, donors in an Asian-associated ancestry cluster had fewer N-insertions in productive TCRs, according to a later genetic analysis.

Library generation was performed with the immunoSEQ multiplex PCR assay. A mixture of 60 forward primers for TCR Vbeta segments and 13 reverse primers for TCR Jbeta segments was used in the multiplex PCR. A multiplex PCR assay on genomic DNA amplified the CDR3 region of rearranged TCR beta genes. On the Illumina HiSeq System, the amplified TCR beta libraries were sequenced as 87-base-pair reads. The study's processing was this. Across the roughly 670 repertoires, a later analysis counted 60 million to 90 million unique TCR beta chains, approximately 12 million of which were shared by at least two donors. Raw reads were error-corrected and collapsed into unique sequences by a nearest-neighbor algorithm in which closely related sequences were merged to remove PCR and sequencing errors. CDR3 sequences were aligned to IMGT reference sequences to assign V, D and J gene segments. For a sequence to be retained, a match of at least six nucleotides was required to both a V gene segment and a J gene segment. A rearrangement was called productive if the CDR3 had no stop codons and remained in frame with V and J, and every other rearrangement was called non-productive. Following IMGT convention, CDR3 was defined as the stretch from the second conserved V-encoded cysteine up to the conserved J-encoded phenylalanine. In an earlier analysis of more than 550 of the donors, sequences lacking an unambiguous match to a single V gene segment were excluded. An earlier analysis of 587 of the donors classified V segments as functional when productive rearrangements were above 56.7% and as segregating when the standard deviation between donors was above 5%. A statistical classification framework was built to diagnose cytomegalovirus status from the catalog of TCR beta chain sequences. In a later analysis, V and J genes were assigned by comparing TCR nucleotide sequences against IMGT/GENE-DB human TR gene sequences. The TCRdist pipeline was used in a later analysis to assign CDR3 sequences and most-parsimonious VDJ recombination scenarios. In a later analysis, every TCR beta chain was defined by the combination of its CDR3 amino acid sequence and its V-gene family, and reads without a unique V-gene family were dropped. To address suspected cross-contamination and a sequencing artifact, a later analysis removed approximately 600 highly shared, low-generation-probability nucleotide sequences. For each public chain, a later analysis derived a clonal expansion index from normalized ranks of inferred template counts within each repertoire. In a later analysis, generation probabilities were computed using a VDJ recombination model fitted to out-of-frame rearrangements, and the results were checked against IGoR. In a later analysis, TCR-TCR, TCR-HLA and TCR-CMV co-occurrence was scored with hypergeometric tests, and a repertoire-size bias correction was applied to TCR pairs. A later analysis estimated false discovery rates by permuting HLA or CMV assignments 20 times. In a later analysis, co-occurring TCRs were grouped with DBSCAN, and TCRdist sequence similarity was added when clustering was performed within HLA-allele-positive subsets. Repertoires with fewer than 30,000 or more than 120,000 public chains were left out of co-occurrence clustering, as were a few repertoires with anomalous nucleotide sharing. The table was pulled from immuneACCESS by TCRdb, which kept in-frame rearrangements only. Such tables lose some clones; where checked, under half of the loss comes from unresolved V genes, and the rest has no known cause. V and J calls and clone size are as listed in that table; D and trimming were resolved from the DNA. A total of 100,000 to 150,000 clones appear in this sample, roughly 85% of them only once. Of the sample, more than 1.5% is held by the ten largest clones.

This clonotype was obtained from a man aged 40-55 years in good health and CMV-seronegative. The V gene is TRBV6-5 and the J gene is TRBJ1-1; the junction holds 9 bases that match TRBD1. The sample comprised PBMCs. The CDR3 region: CASSQTGGADTEAFF. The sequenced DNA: TGTGCCAGCAGCCAAACAGGGGGCGCGGACACTGAAGCTTTCTTT.